This TCR beta chain is drawn from a study of regulatory T cells in long-lasting Graves disease. HTBI primers from iRepertoire and Arm-PCR of CDR3 regions yielded the TCR beta libraries. TCRdb used MiXCR to reprocess the multiplex PCR reads, holding one entry per CDR3 protein. The sample lists more than 650,000 distinct CDR3 sequences; about 30% were seen once. This CDR3 has 14 residues. Trimming cost V 6 bases and J 0 bases, with 7 bases left between them. In germline, CDR1 is SGHRS, CDR2 YFSETQ. The time point was: persistent/refractory GD, antithyroid drugs over 5 years with positive TRAb. PBMC-derived RNA was used for the TCR library.

The J gene is TRBJ2-6, the V gene TRBV5-1; D gene ambiguous. The sequencing here drew on peripheral blood mononuclear cells (PBMCs), taken when the disease was refractory, from a patient treated with antithyroid drugs. The receptor's source is a female donor with Graves disease. CDR3 in DNA: TGCGCCAGCACAGTTAGCTCTGGGGCCAACGTCCTGACTTTC. Protein sequence: CASTVSSGANVLTF.